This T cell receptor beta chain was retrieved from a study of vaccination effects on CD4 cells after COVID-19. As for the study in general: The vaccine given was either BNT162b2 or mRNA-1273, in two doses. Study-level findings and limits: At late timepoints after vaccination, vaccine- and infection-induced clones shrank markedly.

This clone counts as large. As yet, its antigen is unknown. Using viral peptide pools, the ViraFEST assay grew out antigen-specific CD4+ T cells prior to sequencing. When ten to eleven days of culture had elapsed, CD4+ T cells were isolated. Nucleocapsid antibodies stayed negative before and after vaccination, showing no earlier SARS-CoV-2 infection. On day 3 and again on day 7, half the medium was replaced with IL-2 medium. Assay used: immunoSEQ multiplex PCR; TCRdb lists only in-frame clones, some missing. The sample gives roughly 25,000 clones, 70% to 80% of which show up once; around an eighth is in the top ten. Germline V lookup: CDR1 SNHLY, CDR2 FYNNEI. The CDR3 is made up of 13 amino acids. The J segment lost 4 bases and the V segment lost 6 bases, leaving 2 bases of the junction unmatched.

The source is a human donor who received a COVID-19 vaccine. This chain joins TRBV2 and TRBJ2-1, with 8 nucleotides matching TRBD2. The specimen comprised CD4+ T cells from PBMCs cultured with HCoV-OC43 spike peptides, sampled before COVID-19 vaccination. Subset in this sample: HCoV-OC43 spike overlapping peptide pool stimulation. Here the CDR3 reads CASRLAVYNEQFF. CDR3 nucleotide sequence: TGTGCCAGCAGACTAGCGGTATACAATGAGCAGTTCTTC. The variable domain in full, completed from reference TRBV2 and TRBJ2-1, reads EPEVTQTPSHQVTQMGQEVILRCVPISNHLYFYWYRQILGQKVEFLVSFYNNEISEKSEIFDDQFSVERPDGSNFTLKIRSTKLEDSAMYFCASRLAVYNEQFFGPGTRLTVL.